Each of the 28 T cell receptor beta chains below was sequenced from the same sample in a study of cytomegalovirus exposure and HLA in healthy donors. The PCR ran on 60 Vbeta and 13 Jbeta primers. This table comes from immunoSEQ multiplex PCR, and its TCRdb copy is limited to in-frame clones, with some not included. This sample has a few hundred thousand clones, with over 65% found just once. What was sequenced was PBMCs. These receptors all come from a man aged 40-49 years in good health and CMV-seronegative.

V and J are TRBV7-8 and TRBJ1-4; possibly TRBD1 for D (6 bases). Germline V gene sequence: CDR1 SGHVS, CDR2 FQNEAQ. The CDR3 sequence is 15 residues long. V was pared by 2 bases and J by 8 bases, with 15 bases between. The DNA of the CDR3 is TGTGCCAGCAGCTTAACGACAGGCTTCCGCGAAAAACTGTTTTTT. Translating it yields CASSLTTGFREKLFF.

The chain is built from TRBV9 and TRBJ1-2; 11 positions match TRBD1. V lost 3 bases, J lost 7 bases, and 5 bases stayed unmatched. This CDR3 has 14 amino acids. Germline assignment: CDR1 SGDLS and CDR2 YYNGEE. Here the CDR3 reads CASSAGGTGGGYTF. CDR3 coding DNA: TGTGCCAGCAGCGCGGGGGGGACAGGGGGTGGCTACACCTTC.

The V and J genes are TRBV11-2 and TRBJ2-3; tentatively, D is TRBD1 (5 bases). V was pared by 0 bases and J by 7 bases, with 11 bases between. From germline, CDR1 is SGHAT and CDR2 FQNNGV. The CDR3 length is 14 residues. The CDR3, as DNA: TGTGCCAGCAGCTTAGATCCTGGGGCCCATACGCAGTATTTT. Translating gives CASSLDPGAHTQYF.

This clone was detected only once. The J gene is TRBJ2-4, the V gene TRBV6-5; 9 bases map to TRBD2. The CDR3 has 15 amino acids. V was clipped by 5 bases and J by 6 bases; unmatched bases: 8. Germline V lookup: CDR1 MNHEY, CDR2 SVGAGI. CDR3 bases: TGTGCCAGCAGTCTTAGCGGGAGAGAAGGAAACATTCAGTACTTC. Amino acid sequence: CASSLSGREGNIQYF.

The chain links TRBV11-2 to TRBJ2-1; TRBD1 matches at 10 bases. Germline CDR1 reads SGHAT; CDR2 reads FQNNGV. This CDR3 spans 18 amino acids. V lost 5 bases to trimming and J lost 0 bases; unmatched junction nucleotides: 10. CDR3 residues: CASSARQGAVSSYNEQFF. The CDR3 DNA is TGTGCCAGCAGCGCCCGACAGGGGGCCGTCAGCTCCTACAATGAGCAGTTCTTC. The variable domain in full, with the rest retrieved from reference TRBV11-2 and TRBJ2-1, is EAGVAQSPRYKIIEKRQSVAFWCNPISGHATLYWYQQILGQGPKLLIQFQNNGVVDDSQLPKDRFSAERLKGVDSTLKIQPAKLEDSAVYLCASSARQGAVSSYNEQFFGPGTRLTVL.

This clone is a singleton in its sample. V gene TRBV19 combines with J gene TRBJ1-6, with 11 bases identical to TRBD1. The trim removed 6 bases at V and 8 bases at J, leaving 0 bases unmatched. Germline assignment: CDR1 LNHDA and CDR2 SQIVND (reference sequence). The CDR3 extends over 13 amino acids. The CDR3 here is CASRGQGDSPLHF. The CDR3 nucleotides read TGTGCCAGTAGGGGACAGGGGGATTCACCCCTCCACTTT. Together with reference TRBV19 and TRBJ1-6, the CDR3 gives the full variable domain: DGGITQSPKYLFRKEGQNVTLSCEQNLNHDAMYWYRQDPGQGLRLIYYSQIVNDFQKGDIAEGYSVSREKKESFPLTVTSAQKNPTAFYLCASRGQGDSPLHFGNGTRLTVT.

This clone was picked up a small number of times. The DNA for the CDR3 is TGTGCCAGCAGCTCCGGGACAGGGAAAGGGGACACTGAAGCTTTCTTT. This gives the protein CASSSGTGKGDTEAFF. The chain uses TRBV11-2 and TRBJ1-1; TRBD1 agrees at 9 bases. Germline V gene lookup returns CDR1 SGHAT and CDR2 FQNNGV. The CDR3 covers 16 residues. V gave up 4 bases and J gave up 3 bases; unmatched junction bases: 9.

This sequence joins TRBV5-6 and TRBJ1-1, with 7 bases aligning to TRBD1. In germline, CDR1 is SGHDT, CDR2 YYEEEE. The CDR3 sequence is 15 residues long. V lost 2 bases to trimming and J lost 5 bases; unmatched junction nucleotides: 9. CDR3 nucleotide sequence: TGTGCCAGCAGCTTTCGGGGACAGCGTAGTACTGAAGCTTTCTTT. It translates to CASSFRGQRSTEAFF.

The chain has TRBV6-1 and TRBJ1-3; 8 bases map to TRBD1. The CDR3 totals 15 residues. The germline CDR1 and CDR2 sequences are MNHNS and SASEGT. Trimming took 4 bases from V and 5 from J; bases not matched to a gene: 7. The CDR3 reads CASSVDPRGRNTIYF. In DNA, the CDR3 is TGTGCCAGCAGTGTTGACCCCAGGGGGCGAAACACCATATATTTT.

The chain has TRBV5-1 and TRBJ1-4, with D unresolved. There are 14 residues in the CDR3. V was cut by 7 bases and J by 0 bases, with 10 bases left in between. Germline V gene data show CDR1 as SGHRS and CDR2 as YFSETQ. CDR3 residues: CASQGAATNEKLFF. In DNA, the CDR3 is TGCGCCAGCCAAGGCGCGGCAACTAATGAAAAACTGTTTTTT.

The CDR3, as DNA: TGTGCCAGCAGCTTAGGGCTAGCGGGTAACACCGGGGAGCTGTTTTTT. Its translation: CASSLGLAGNTGELFF. The chain links TRBV7-3 to TRBJ2-2; TRBD2 matches at 8 bases. With 2 bases clipped from V and 2 bases from J, the junction kept 4 bases outside the gene matches. The CDR3 is 16 residues long. The germline gives CDR1 SGHTA, CDR2 FQGTGA.

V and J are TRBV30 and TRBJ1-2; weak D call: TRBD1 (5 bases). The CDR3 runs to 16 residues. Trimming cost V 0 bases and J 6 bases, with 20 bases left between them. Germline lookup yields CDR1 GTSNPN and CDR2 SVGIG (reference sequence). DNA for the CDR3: TGTGCCTGGAGTGTCTGGGGCCGGTCCGAGGTGGATGGCTACACCTTC. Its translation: CAWSVWGRSEVDGYTF.

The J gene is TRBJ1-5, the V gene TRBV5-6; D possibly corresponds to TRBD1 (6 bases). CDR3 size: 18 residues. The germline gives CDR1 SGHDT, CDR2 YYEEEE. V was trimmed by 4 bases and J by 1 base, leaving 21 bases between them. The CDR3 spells CASSRGPTGTRSNQPQHF. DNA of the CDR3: TGTGCCAGCAGCCGGGGCCCTACAGGGACACGGAGCAATCAGCCCCAGCATTTT.

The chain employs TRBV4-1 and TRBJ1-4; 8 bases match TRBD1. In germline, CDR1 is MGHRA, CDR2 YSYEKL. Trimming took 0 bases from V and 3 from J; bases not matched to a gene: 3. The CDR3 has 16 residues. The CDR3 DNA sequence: TGCGCCAGCAGCCAAGATGTGACAGGGGCTAATGAAAAACTGTTTTTT. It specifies CASSQDVTGANEKLFF.

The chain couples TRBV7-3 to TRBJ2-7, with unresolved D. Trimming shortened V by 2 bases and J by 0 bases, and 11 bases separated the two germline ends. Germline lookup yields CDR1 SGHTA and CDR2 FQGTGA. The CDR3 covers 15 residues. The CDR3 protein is CASSLLPVSSYEQYF. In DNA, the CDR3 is TGTGCCAGCAGCTTACTGCCCGTTAGCTCCTACGAGCAGTACTTC.

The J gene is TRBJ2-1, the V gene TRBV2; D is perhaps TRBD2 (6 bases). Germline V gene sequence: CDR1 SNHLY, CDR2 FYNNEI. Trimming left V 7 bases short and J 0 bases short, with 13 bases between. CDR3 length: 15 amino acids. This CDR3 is CASTRREVSYNEQFF. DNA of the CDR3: TGTGCCAGCACCAGAAGGGAGGTCTCCTACAATGAGCAGTTCTTC.

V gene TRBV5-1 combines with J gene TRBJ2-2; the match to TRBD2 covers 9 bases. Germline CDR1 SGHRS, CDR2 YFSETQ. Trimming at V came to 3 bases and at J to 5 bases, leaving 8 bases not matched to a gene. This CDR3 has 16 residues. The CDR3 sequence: CASSYLAGRGTGELFF. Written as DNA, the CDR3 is TGCGCCAGCAGCTACCTAGCGGGACGGGGGACCGGGGAGCTGTTTTTT.

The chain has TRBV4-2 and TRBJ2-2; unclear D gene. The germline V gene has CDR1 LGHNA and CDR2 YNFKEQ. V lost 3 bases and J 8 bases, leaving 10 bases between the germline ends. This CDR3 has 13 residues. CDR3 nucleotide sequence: TGTGCCAGCAGCCACCCACAGACAGGGGAGCTGTTTTTT. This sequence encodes CASSHPQTGELFF.

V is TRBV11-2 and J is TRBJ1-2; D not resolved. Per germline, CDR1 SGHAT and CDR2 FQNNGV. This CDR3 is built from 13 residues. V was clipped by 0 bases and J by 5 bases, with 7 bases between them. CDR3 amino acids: CASSLDGRYGYTF. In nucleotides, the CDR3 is TGTGCCAGCAGCTTAGATGGCAGATATGGCTACACCTTC.

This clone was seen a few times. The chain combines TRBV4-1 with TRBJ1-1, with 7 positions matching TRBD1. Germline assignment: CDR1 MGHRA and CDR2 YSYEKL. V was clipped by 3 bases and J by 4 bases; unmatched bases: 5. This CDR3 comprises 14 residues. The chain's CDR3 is CASSQLTGSTEAFF. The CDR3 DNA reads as TGCGCCAGCAGCCAGCTGACAGGGTCCACTGAAGCTTTCTTT.

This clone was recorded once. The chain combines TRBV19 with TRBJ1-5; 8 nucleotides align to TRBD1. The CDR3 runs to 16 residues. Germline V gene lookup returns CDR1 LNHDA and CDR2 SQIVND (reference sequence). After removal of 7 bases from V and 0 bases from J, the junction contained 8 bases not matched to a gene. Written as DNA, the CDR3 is TGTGCCAGTATTAAAACAGGGGGGACTAGCAATCAGCCCCAGCATTTT. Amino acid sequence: CASIKTGGTSNQPQHF.

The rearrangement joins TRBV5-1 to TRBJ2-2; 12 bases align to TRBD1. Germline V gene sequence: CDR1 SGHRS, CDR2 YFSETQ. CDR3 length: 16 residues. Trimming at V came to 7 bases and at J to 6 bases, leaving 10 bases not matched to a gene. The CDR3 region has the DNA TGCGCCAGCCGACGGGACAGGGGGCCCTACGCCGGGGAGCTGTTTTTT. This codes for CASRRDRGPYAGELFF.

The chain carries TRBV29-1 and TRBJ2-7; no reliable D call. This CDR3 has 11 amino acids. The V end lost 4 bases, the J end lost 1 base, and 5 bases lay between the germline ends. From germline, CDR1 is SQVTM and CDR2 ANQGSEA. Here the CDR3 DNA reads TGCAGCGTTGTCAAATCCTACGAGCAGTACTTC. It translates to CSVVKSYEQYF.

The DNA for the CDR3 is TGTGCCAGCAGTTCGGTCAGGGGTGTAGGAAAACTGTTTTTT. This sequence encodes CASSSVRGVGKLFF. The rearrangement joins TRBV28 to TRBJ1-4; a possible D gene is TRBD1 (6 bases). V lost 4 bases and J 10 bases, leaving 16 bases between the germline ends. Germline-derived CDR1 and CDR2 are MDHEN and SYDVKM. The CDR3 extends over 14 amino acids. The whole variable domain, remainder taken from reference TRBV28 and TRBJ1-4, is DVKVTQSSRYLVKRTGEKVFLECVQDMDHENMFWYRQDPGLGLRLIYFSYDVKMKEKGDIPEGYSVSREKKERFSLILESASTNQTSMYLCASSSVRGVGKLFFGSGTQLSVL.

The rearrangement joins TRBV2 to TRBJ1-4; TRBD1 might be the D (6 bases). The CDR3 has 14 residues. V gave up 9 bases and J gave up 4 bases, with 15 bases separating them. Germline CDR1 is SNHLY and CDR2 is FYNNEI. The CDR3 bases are TGTGCCAGTTCCCGAGGGGACATTAATGAAAAACTGTTTTTT. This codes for CASSRGDINEKLFF.

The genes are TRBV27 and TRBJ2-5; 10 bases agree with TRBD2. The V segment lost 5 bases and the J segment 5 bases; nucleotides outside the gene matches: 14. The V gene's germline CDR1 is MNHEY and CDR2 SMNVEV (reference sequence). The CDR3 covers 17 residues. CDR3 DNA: TGTGCCAGCAGTCCCTGGGGCGAGCGGGAGGGCCGGGAGACCCAGTACTTC. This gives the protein CASSPWGEREGRETQYF.

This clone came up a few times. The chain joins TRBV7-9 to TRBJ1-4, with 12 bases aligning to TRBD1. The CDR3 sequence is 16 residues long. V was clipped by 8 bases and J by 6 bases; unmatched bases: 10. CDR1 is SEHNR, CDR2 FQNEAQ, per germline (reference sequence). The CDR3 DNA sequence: TGTGCCAGCGGGGGACAGGGGGCAGGCTTACATGAAAAACTGTTTTTT. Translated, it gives CASGGQGAGLHEKLFF. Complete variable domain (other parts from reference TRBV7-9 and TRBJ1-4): DTGVSQNPRHKITKRGQNVTFRCDPISEHNRLYWYRQTLGQGPEFLTYFQNEAQLEKSRLLSDRFSAERPKGSFSTLEIQRTEQGDSAMYLCASGGQGAGLHEKLFFGSGTQLSVL.

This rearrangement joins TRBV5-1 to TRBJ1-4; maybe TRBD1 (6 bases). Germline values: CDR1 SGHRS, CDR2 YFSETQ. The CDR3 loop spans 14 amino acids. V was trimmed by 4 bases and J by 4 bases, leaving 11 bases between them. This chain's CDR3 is CASSRDTFNEKLFF. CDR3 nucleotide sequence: TGCGCCAGCAGCCGGGACACTTTTAATGAAAAACTGTTTTTT.